This entry is about one T cell receptor (beta chain). The sample comes from a study of glioma-infiltrating T cells after dendritic cell vaccination. Study-level background: Glioblastoma patients came from Phase I and II dendritic cell vaccination trials. Autologous tumor lysate-pulsed dendritic cell vaccination was given between about 2003 and 2013.

Germline loops: CDR1 MNHNS, CDR2 SASEGT. The V gene end was trimmed by 3 bases and the J gene end by 7 bases; junction bases not matched to a gene: 11. There are 16 residues in the CDR3. The method was immunoSEQ multiplex PCR; TCRdb's version includes in-frame clones alone and lacks a portion of them. The sample gives 55,000 to 75,000 clones, around 83% of which show up once; around 16% is in the top ten. Sample time point: after dendritic cell vaccination, including at tumor progression/relapse. None of the glioblastoma patients had an isocitrate dehydrogenase mutation. Sequencing was performed on blood, taken after dendritic cell vaccination. The chain links TRBV6-1 to TRBJ1-4; 7 nucleotides line up with TRBD1. The TCR sequence derives from a human donor with glioblastoma. The CDR3 DNA sequence: TGTGCCAGCAGTGAGACCTTTACAGGGGCTTCTGAAAAACTGTTTTTT. Its translation: CASSETFTGASEKLFF.